This T cell receptor (beta chain) came from a study of cytomegalovirus exposure and HLA in healthy donors. Concerning this clone: The target antigen is unknown.

This PCR relied on a set of 60 Vbeta primers and 13 Jbeta primers. Profiling relied on immunoSEQ multiplex PCR, and the TCRdb table lists in-frame clones only, not all of them. The sample has about 130,000 clones, around 78% seen once; the top ten hold around 1.8%. Germline V lookup: CDR1 SNHLY, CDR2 FYNNEI. This CDR3 contains 13 residues. The germline V and J ends were trimmed by 7 bases and 0 bases, with 9 bases remaining between them. Study findings and constraints: There was a cluster of highly shared sequence variants that was likely a sequencing artifact. The majority of CMV-associated TCR beta chains were reported as apparently HLA-restricted in a later analysis.

This clonotype was sampled from a woman aged 50 to 65 in good health and CMV-seronegative. V usage is TRBV2 and J usage is TRBJ1-1; D call uncertain. Sequenced: PBMCs. In nucleotides, the CDR3 is TGTGCCAGCAAGCAAACGGTGAACACTGAAGCTTTCTTT. Protein product: CASKQTVNTEAFF. Supplemented by reference TRBV2 and TRBJ1-1, the full variable domain reads EPEVTQTPSHQVTQMGQEVILRCVPISNHLYFYWYRQILGQKVEFLVSFYNNEISEKSEIFDDQFSVERPDGSNFTLKIRSTKLEDSAMYFCASKQTVNTEAFFGQGTRLTVV.